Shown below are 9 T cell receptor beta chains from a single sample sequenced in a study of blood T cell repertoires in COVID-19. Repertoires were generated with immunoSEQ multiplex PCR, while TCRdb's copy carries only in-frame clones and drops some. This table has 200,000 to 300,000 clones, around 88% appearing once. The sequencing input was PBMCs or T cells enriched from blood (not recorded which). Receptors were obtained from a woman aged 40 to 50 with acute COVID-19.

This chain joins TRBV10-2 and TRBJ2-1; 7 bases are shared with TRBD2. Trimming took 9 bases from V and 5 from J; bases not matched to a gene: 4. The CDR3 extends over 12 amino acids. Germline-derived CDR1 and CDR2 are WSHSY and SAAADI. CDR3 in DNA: TGCGCCAGTTCGGGACTAAACAATGAGCAGTTCTTC. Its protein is CASSGLNNEQFF.

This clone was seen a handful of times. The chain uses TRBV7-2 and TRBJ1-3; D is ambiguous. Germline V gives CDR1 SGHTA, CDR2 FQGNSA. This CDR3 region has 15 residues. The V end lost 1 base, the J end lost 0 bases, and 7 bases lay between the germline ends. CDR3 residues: CASSLGQLSGNTIYF. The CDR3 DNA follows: TGTGCCAGCAGCTTAGGACAACTCTCTGGAAACACCATATATTTT.

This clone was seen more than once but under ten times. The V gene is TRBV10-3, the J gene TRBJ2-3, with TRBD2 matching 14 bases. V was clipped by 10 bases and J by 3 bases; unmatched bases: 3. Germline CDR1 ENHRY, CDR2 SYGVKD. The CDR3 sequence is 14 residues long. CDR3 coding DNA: TGTGCCACTGGGACTAGCGGGAGTACAGATACGCAGTATTTT. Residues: CATGTSGSTDTQYF.

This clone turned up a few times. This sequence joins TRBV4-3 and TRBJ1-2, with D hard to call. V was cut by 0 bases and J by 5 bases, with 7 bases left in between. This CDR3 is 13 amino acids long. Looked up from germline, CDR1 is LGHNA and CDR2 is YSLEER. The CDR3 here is CASSQDIGYGYTF. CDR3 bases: TGCGCCAGCAGCCAAGATATCGGGTATGGCTACACCTTC.

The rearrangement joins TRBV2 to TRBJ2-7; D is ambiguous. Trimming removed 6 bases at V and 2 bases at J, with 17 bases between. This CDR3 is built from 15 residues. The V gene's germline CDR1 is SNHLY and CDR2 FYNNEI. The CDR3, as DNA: TGTGCCAGCAGGCCGGGTGGCTTTCAAACCTACGAGCAGTACGTC. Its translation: CASRPGGFQTYEQYV.

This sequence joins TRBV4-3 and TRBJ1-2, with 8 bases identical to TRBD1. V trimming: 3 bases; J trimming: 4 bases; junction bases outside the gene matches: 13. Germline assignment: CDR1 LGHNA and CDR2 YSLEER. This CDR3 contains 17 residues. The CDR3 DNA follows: TGCGCCAGCAGCCACGCGACAGGGGCGAACCTCTTCTATGGCTACACCTTC. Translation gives CASSHATGANLFYGYTF.

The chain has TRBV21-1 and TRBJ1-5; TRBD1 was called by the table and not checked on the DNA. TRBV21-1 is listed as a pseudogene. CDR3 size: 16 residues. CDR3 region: CASSRSNRGQGQPQHF. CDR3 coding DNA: TGTGCCAGCAGCAGATCGAACAGGGGTCAGGGTCAGCCCCAGCATTTT.

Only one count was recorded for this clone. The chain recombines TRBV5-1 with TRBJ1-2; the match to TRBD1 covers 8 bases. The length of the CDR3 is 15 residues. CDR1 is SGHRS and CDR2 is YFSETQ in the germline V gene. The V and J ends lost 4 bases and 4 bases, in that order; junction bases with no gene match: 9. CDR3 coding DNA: TGCGCCAGCAGCGCCGGGACAGGACAAATCTATGGCTACACCTTC. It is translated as CASSAGTGQIYGYTF.

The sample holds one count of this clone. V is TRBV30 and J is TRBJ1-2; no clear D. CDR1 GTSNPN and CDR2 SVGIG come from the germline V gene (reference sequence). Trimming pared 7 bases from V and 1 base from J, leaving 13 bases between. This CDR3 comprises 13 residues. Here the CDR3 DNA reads TGTGCCTATTCAGGTCTCGATAACTATGGCTACACCTTC. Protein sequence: CAYSGLDNYGYTF. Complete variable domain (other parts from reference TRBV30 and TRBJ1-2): SQTIHQWPATLVQPVGSPLSLECTVEGTSNPNLYWYRQAAGRGLQLLFYSVGIGQISSEVPQNLSASRPQDRQFILSSKKLLLSDSGFYLCAYSGLDNYGYTFGSGTRLTVV.